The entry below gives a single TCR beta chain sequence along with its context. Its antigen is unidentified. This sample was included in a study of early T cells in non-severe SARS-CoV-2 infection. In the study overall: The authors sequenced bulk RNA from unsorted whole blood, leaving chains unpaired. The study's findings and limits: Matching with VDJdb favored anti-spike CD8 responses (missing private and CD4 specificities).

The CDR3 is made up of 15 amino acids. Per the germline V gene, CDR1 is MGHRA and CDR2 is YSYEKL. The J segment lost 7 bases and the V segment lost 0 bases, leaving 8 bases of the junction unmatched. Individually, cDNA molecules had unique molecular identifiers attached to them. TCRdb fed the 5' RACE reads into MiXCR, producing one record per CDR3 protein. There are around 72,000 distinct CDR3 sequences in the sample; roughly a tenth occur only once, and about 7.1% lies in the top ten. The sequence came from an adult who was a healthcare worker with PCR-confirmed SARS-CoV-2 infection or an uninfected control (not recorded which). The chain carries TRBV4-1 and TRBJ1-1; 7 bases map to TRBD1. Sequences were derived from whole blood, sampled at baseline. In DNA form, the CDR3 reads TGCGCCAGCAGCCAAGATGCGGTGACAGGGAGTGAAGCTTTCTTT. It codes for CASSQDAVTGSEAFF.